This TCR beta chain stems from a study of Ad26.COV2.S vaccination and SARS-CoV-2 variants. Treatment of the sample: over 15 received Ad26.COV2.S at low or high dose, single or two shots; about 5 received placebo; per-sample allocation not given. The investigators took samples on day 63 after the first vaccine or placebo injection. Wuhan-strain SARS-CoV-2 spike was expressed by the Ad26 vector that made up the vaccine. V was clipped by 1 base and J by 3 bases, with 5 bases between them. The CDR3 is 13 residues long. Germline-derived CDR1 and CDR2 are SGHTA and FQGNSA. Note on this clone: This same CDR3 is encoded by further DNA sequences in the sample.

Assay: immunoSEQ multiplex PCR; the TCRdb copy retains only in-frame clones and omits some. The profile shows 200,000 to 300,000 clones, around nine tenths of them singletons. The J gene is TRBJ2-3, the V gene TRBV7-2; no clear D. The sample here was peripheral blood, taken in a trial of Ad26.COV2.S vaccine versus placebo. The origin of this receptor is a person between 18 and 65 years old who received the Ad26.COV2.S COVID-19 vaccine or a placebo. CDR3 sequence reads: CASSLDGTDTQYF. CDR3 nucleotides: TGTGCCAGCAGCTTAGACGGGACAGATACGCAGTATTTT.